The clone carrying this T cell receptor beta chain was picked up many times. The sample comes from a study of blood T cell repertoires in COVID-19. Across the whole study: The origin of the acute and convalescent COVID-19 samples was the United States, Italy and Spain. In each case, the material was cDNA or gDNA derived from T cells, B-cell-depleted T cells, or PBMCs.

The CDR3 loop spans 13 amino acids. J gave up 7 bases and V 5 bases, and 4 bases lay outside the gene matches. Per the germline V gene, CDR1 is LGHDT and CDR2 is YNNKEL (reference sequence). As handled by the study authors: From reference gene primer amplification, estimates of nucleated cell counts were derived. Here immunoSEQ multiplex PCR was the method, and the copy in TCRdb shows in-frame clones only, minus some. V and J calls and clone size are given by that table; D and trimming were obtained from the DNA. The sample contains approximately 84,000 clones, about 80% of which appear only once. Sequenced: peripheral blood. This receptor was obtained from a human donor in a cohort sampled during active COVID-19. The chain uses TRBV3-1 (or the pseudogene TRBV3-2) and TRBJ2-1; 8 bases fit TRBD2. In DNA, the CDR3 is TGTGCCAGCAGCTCGGGAGGGTTAAATGAGCAGTTCTTC. Translation gives CASSSGGLNEQFF.